One and the same sample provided the 25 T cell receptor beta chains below, sequenced in a study of cytomegalovirus exposure and HLA in healthy donors. The PCR was carried out with 60 Vbeta primers and 13 Jbeta primers. Method: immunoSEQ multiplex PCR; TCRdb's copy keeps in-frame clones and lacks some. This sample yields about 210,000 clones, of which about four fifths are seen a single time; 6% belongs to the top ten. The sample comprised PBMCs. These receptor sequences come from a man aged 35-49 years in good health and CMV-seropositive.

V usage is TRBV19 and J usage is TRBJ1-2; D remains unclear. V was cut by 4 bases and J by 7 bases, with 10 bases left in between. This CDR3 is built from 12 residues. Germline loops: CDR1 LNHDA, CDR2 SQIVND (reference sequence). The DNA for the CDR3 is TGTGCCAGTAGTACGAGGGAAGCTGGCTACACCTTC. Encoded protein: CASSTREAGYTF.

The chain is built from TRBV6-5 and TRBJ1-5; a weak D match, TRBD1 (5 bases). This CDR3 has 14 residues. Trimming took 5 bases from V and 9 from J, leaving 17 bases between them. CDR1 is MNHEY, CDR2 SVGAGI, per germline. This CDR3 is CASSLGVPPRPQHF. CDR3 DNA: TGTGCCAGCAGTCTAGGGGTTCCCCCACGGCCCCAGCATTTT.

The chain recombines TRBV5-4 with TRBJ2-3, with D perhaps TRBD2 (6 bases). The germline V gene encodes CDR1 SGHNT and CDR2 YYREEE (reference sequence). The CDR3 contains 14 residues. Between the trimmed V and J ends, which lost 1 base and 0 bases, there was a span of 6 bases. This CDR3 reads CASSLRGSTDTQYF. The DNA of the CDR3 is TGTGCCAGCAGCTTGCGGGGGAGCACAGATACGCAGTATTTT.

The rearrangement joins TRBV15 to TRBJ1-5; no reliable D call. CDR3 length: 15 amino acids. The V end was cut by 0 bases, the J end by 7 bases, with 13 bases between. The germline V gene encodes CDR1 LNHNV and CDR2 YYDKDF (reference sequence). The CDR3 sequence: CATSRDQGGGQPQHF. The CDR3 nucleotides read TGTGCCACCAGCAGAGATCAAGGCGGAGGACAGCCCCAGCATTTT. Variable domain in full (rest from reference TRBV15 and TRBJ1-5): DAMVIQNPRYQVTQFGKPVTLSCSQTLNHNVMYWYQQKSSQAPKLLFHYYDKDFNNEADTPDNFQSRRPNTSFCFLDIRSPGLGDTAMYLCATSRDQGGGQPQHFGDGTRLSIL.

This sequence joins TRBV7-8 and TRBJ2-7; a possible D gene is TRBD2 (6 bases). Trimming took off 3 bases at V and 4 bases at J, with 13 bases between the two ends. In germline, CDR1 is SGHVS, CDR2 FQNEAQ. The CDR3 loop spans 14 amino acids. The CDR3 protein is CASSFGGKGYEQYV. As DNA, the CDR3 is TGTGCCAGCAGCTTCGGCGGGAAGGGTTACGAGCAGTACGTC.

This clone came up a few times. The chain links TRBV27 to TRBJ1-1; D is undetermined. Germline loops: CDR1 MNHEY, CDR2 SMNVEV (reference sequence). This CDR3 spans 14 amino acids. V gave up 5 bases and J gave up 2 bases, with 12 bases separating them. CDR3 protein: CASSPGDTNTEAFF. The CDR3 coding sequence is TGTGCCAGCAGTCCGGGAGACACAAACACTGAAGCTTTCTTT.

The V call is TRBV7-6, the J call TRBJ2-7; 9 bases fit TRBD2. CDR3 length: 14 residues. CDR1 and CDR2 (germline): SGHVS, FNYEAQ. With V trimmed by 5 bases and J by 3 bases, 5 bases remained unmatched. This CDR3 is CASSPGLAYYEQYF. The CDR3 bases are TGTGCCAGCAGCCCCGGACTAGCGTACTACGAGCAGTACTTC.

The rearrangement links TRBV27 to TRBJ2-7; 8 bases are shared with TRBD1. CDR1 is MNHEY and CDR2 is SMNVEV in the germline V gene (reference sequence). The CDR3 contains 14 residues. Trimming at V came to 5 bases and at J to 3 bases, leaving 6 bases not matched to a gene. The chain's CDR3 is CASSRQGYGYEQYF. The CDR3 DNA is TGTGCCAGCAGTCGACAGGGGTACGGCTACGAGCAGTACTTC.

V is TRBV5-1 and J is TRBJ2-6, with 8 bases identical to TRBD1. The CDR3 loop spans 18 amino acids. V lost 0 bases and J lost 2; bases outside the gene matches: 7. The V gene's germline CDR1 is SGHRS and CDR2 YFSETQ. Written as DNA, the CDR3 is TGCGCCAGCAGCTTGGACAGGGGGATAGTTCCTGGGGCCAACGTCCTGACTTTC. This sequence encodes CASSLDRGIVPGANVLTF.

This chain links TRBV9 with TRBJ2-1, with D perhaps matching TRBD1 (6 bases). V lost 0 bases and J lost 5, with 9 bases in between. The CDR3 is 14 residues long. Germline V gives CDR1 SGDLS, CDR2 YYNGEE. CDR3 residues: CASSVGQGNNEQFF. The CDR3 region has the DNA TGTGCCAGCAGCGTAGGCCAGGGGAACAATGAGCAGTTCTTC.

On this clone: The junction does not match germline at one end; this may be a read error. The J gene is TRBJ2-1, the V gene TRBV7-7, with TRBD2 matching 13 bases. CDR3 length equals 16 residues. CDR1 is SSHAT and CDR2 is FNYEAQ in the germline V gene (reference sequence). The CDR3 region is CASSTLAGGRGNEQFF. In nucleotides, the CDR3 is TGTGCAAGCAGCACACTAGCGGGAGGGCGGGGGAATGAGCAGTTCTTC.

V and J are TRBV6-5 and TRBJ2-3; D call uncertain. Germline loops: CDR1 MNHEY, CDR2 SVGAGI. V lost 6 bases and J 3 bases, leaving 10 bases between the germline ends. The CDR3 spans 13 residues. The CDR3 region has the DNA TGTGCCAGCAGAAGGTCAGGAACAGATACGCAGTATTTT. It is translated as CASRRSGTDTQYF.

The chain has TRBV19 and TRBJ2-2; TRBD2 aligns across 9 bases. The V segment lost 3 bases and the J segment 5 bases; nucleotides outside the gene matches: 4. The CDR3 has 15 residues. Germline loops: CDR1 LNHDA, CDR2 SQIVND (reference sequence). This chain's CDR3 is CASSIPSGKTGELFF. CDR3 nucleotide sequence: TGTGCCAGTAGTATCCCTAGCGGGAAAACCGGGGAGCTGTTTTTT.

The rearrangement joins TRBV7-9 to TRBJ2-3, with TRBD2 matching 13 bases. V lost 5 bases, J lost 3 bases, and 8 bases stayed unmatched. CDR1 and CDR2 from the germline V gene are SEHNR and FQNEAQ (reference sequence). CDR3 length equals 17 residues. CDR3 nucleotides: TGTGCCAGCAGCAGGAGGACTAGCGGGAGTGGTACAGATACGCAGTATTTT. Protein product: CASSRRTSGSGTDTQYF. The whole variable domain, filled in from reference TRBV7-9 and TRBJ2-3, reads DTGVSQNPRHKITKRGQNVTFRCDPISEHNRLYWYRQTLGQGPEFLTYFQNEAQLEKSRLLSDRFSAERPKGSFSTLEIQRTEQGDSAMYLCASSRRTSGSGTDTQYFGPGTRLTVL.

The V call is TRBV5-1, the J call TRBJ2-7, with 8 bases matching TRBD2. Losses at the gene ends were 4 bases for V and 0 bases for J; bases not matched to a gene: 9. The CDR3 length is 16 residues. Per the germline V gene, CDR1 is SGHRS and CDR2 is YFSETQ. This CDR3 is CASSPRGAGVSYEQYF. CDR3 DNA: TGCGCCAGCAGCCCCCGAGGAGCGGGAGTCTCCTACGAGCAGTACTTC.

The gene calls are TRBV5-1 and TRBJ2-5; D gene unclear. V was shortened by 0 bases and J by 0 bases, with 6 bases between the two germline ends. CDR3 length: 14 amino acids. CDR1 and CDR2 (germline): SGHRS, YFSETQ. The CDR3 coding sequence is TGCGCCAGCAGCTTGGTGTCAGACCAAGAGACCCAGTACTTC. Translating it yields CASSLVSDQETQYF.

This chain joins TRBV9 and TRBJ2-2; 8 bases map to TRBD2. The ends lost 3 bases at V and 3 bases at J; junction bases unmatched: 7. Germline assignment: CDR1 SGDLS and CDR2 YYNGEE. The CDR3 loop spans 16 amino acids. CDR3 sequence reads: CASSGSGTSDTGELFF. Here the CDR3 DNA reads TGTGCCAGCAGCGGCTCCGGGACTAGTGACACCGGGGAGCTGTTTTTT. The complete variable domain, with remaining parts taken from reference TRBV9 and TRBJ2-2, reads DSGVTQTPKHLITATGQRVTLRCSPRSGDLSVYWYQQSLDQGLQFLIQYYNGEERAKGNILERFSAQQFPDLHSELNLSSLELGDSALYFCASSGSGTSDTGELFFGEGSRLTVL.

The table lists this clone with a few counts. The chain has TRBV6-1 and TRBJ1-5; a possible D gene is TRBD1 (6 bases). Trimming shortened V by 2 bases and J by 1 base, and 12 bases separated the two germline ends. CDR1 MNHNS and CDR2 SASEGT come from the germline V gene. The CDR3 loop spans 16 amino acids. CDR3 coding DNA: TGTGCCAGCAGTGAAATCGGGACACGAAGCAATCAGCCCCAGCATTTT. Its protein product is CASSEIGTRSNQPQHF.

The rearrangement uses TRBV6-5 and TRBJ1-1, with D possibly TRBD1 on 5 matching bases. Germline V lookup: CDR1 MNHEY, CDR2 SVGAGI. The CDR3 has 12 residues. Deletions cut 6 bases from V and 3 bases from J, with 8 bases between. This chain's CDR3 is CASRQAYTEAFF. CDR3 in DNA: TGTGCCAGCAGACAGGCATACACTGAAGCTTTCTTT.

J is TRBJ2-3 and V is TRBV20-1; D unclear. V dropped 1 base and J dropped 4 bases, with 3 bases sitting between them. Germline values: CDR1 DFQATT, CDR2 SNEGSKA (reference sequence). The CDR3 covers 11 residues. CDR3 sequence reads: CSARVSDTQYF. The CDR3 nucleotides are TGCAGTGCTAGAGTATCAGATACGCAGTATTTT.

V usage is TRBV19 and J usage is TRBJ1-1; 11 nucleotides align to TRBD1. V was clipped by 3 bases and J by 4 bases; unmatched bases: 1. Germline V gene sequence: CDR1 LNHDA, CDR2 SQIVND (reference sequence). The CDR3 sequence is 14 residues long. The CDR3 is CASSIGTGGTEAFF. Written as DNA, the CDR3 is TGTGCCAGTAGTATTGGGACAGGGGGCACTGAAGCTTTCTTT.

This chain connects TRBV6-1 to TRBJ1-2; maybe TRBD1 (6 bases). CDR1 is MNHNS and CDR2 is SASEGT in the germline V gene. CDR3 length equals 15 residues. V was shortened by 4 bases and J by 6 bases, with 18 bases between the two germline ends. CDR3 region: CASSAPGAYTHGYTF. The CDR3 DNA sequence: TGTGCCAGCAGTGCCCCAGGGGCTTACACCCATGGCTACACCTTC.

The V gene is TRBV5-1, the J gene TRBJ1-4; D unclear. Trimming shortened V by 4 bases and J by 0 bases, and 10 bases separated the two germline ends. CDR3 length: 15 residues. CDR1 SGHRS and CDR2 YFSETQ come from the germline V gene. Here the CDR3 reads CASSLSRATNEKLFF. CDR3 nucleotides: TGCGCCAGCAGCCTAAGTCGTGCAACTAATGAAAAACTGTTTTTT.

A few counts support this clone. This sequence joins TRBV6-1 and TRBJ1-5; D is unresolved. CDR3 length: 14 residues. Deletions cut 0 bases from V and 7 bases from J, with 10 bases between. Germline CDR1 is MNHNS and CDR2 is SASEGT. Here the CDR3 DNA reads TGTGCCAGCAGTGAAGCGCAGACGGGGCAGCCCCAGCATTTT. Residues: CASSEAQTGQPQHF.

The rearrangement links TRBV29-1 to TRBJ2-3; D is possibly TRBD2 (5 bases). V was cut by 1 base and J by 2 bases, with 10 bases left in between. Germline CDR1 SQVTM, CDR2 ANQGSEA. The CDR3 totals 14 residues. The CDR3 bases are TGCAGCGTTGAAGGGACTTTGACCACAGATACGCAGTATTTT. Protein product: CSVEGTLTTDTQYF.